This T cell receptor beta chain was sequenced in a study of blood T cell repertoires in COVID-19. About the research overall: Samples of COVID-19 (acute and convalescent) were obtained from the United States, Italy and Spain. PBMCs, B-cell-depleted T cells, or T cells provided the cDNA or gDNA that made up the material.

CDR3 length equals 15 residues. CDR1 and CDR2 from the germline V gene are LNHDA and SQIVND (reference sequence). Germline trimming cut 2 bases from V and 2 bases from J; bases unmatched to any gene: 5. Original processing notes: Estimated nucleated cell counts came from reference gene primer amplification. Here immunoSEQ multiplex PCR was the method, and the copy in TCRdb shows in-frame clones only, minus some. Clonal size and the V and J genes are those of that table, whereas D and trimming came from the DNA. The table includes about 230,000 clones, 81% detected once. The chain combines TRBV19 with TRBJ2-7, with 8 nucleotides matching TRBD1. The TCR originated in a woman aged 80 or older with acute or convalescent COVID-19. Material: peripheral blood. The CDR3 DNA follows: TGTGCCAGTAGTATACAGGGGGCGGGGACCTACGAGCAGTACTTC. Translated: CASSIQGAGTYEQYF. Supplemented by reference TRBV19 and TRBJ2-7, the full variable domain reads DGGITQSPKYLFRKEGQNVTLSCEQNLNHDAMYWYRQDPGQGLRLIYYSQIVNDFQKGDIAEGYSVSREKKESFPLTVTSAQKNPTAFYLCASSIQGAGTYEQYFGPGTRLTVT.